These T cell receptor beta chains were read from a single sample in a study of identical twins. TCRdb called the 5' RACE reads again in MiXCR, with one record for every CDR3 protein. This sample has under 250,000 distinct CDR3 sequences, with 7% to 8.5% found just once. The sample was also reused in another study, on yellow fever vaccine responses in identical twins.

Sequences were obtained from CD8+ T cells sorted from blood. The receptors shown here come from a woman aged 18-29 years in good health. Each CDR3 is given with its conserved first and last residue. The D gene is left open where the match is weak.

>TRBV6-2/TRBV6-3|TRBD1
CASSTNPRRTGAVINYGYTF
>TRBV7-9|.
CASTPGPNQPQHF
>TRBV15|.
CATSTRAGEETGELFF
>TRBV27|.
CASKVAGTFYEQYF
>TRBV6-4|.
CASSDRGGTGELFF
>TRBV7-9|.
CASSLGGPDYQETQYF
>TRBV13|TRBD1
CASSLTGGESDEKLFF
>TRBV9|.
CASSASRKTEAFF
>TRBV5-1|TRBD2
CASSLASGGTYEQYF
>TRBV3-1|.
CASSQERYNEQFF
>TRBV15|.
CATSRRRGETQYF
>TRBV7-8|.
CASSLGYVGELFF
>TRBV27|.
CASSSSPGVLYNEQFF
>TRBV2|TRBD2
CASTGSGTHNEQFF
>TRBV7-9|.
CASSPGYPYEQYF
>TRBV28|.
CASSSQGNTEAFF
>TRBV10-3|.
CAISDGNGETQYF
>TRBV5-1|.
CASSPSDRYYGYTF
>TRBV12-3/TRBV12-4|.
CASSPANNEQFF
>TRBV5-1|.
CASSASEVDGEQFF
>TRBV10-3|TRBD2
CAISELTPLAGGADTQYF
>TRBV28|.
CASSFSTGPLIVSDTQYF
>TRBV6-5|TRBD2
CASSYALVGGPDEQYF
>TRBV24-1|TRBD1
CATSSGQGRYNEQFF
>TRBV29-1|TRBD2
CSVQQGLAGDYEQYF
>TRBV5-1|TRBD2
CASSLASGKGYEQYF
>TRBV15|.
CATSGSTGELFF
>TRBV9|.
CASSVEGSAYEQYF
>TRBV28|TRBD1
CASSLDTGVGQPQHF
>TRBV7-9|.
CASSKVTDLPYNEQFF
>TRBV5-5|.
CASSLLGGGETQYF
>TRBV7-9|.
CASSLGTGADNEQFF
>TRBV28|.
CASSPLGRNEQFF
>TRBV9|TRBD1
CASSVEGQGSYNEQFF
>TRBV28|TRBD1
CASSFGQGFHEQFF
>TRBV7-4|TRBD2
CAICFLLAGGVWQETQYF
>TRBV12-3/TRBV12-4|TRBD1
CASSLTGVVQPQHF
>TRBV7-2|TRBD1
CASSLSTGGYGNQPQHF
>TRBV28|.
CASSLRGGFPYEQYF
>TRBV19|.
CASSIGEQFF
>TRBV29-1|.
CSARENEQFF
>TRBV14|.
CASSQDWGNGELFF
>TRBV5-5|TRBD2
CASSLGDSGRGYEQYF
>TRBV7-9|TRBD2
CASSPRLAGFQYF
>TRBV28|.
CASSLADYTSYEQYF
>TRBV3-1|.
CASSPAGMGSPLHF
>TRBV12-3/TRBV12-4|TRBD2
CASSSPGLAEQFF
>TRBV29-1|.
CSVDFIASDTDTQYF
>TRBV10-2|.
CASSDQLNSGNTIYF
>TRBV9|.
CASSLLKQGGNTEAFF
>TRBV2|.
CASSGLPYEQYF
>TRBV20-1|.
CSARPPDDNEQFF